The clone carrying this TCR beta chain was found a few times. Its target is unknown. The TCRbeta library incorporated unique molecular identifiers. TCRdb reprocessed the PCR reads via MiXCR and lists one record per CDR3 protein. The sample gives around 490,000 distinct CDR3 sequences, roughly 10% of which show up once; 14% is in the top ten. This specimen comes from a study of T-cell reconstitution after alpha-beta-depleted transplantation in children. The CDR3 consists of 13 residues. V lost 8 bases to trimming and J lost 8 bases, with 16 bases between them. The germline V gene encodes CDR1 MNHEY and CDR2 SMNVEV (reference sequence). Study-level results: T-cell numbers and diversity, one year after transplant, stemmed largely from T cells that were newly produced. Several hundred graft clones that had expanded were reportedly the source of alpha-beta T cells about two months after transplant. In some patients, recipient T cells and intrathymic progenitors surviving conditioning explained high day-60 diversity.

The V call is TRBV27, the J call TRBJ2-1; D call uncertain. The sequencing used PBMCs, mostly from graft donor cells, collected 180 days after TCRalphabeta/CD19-depleted stem cell transplant. The receptor's source is a female patient under 10 years old who had a stem cell transplant for aplastic anemia, so the T cells may come from the graft donor. The CDR3 here is CASEPRVGDEQFF. CDR3 DNA sequence: TGTGCCAGCGAGCCCCGAGTAGGCGATGAGCAGTTCTTC.